These 17 T cell receptor beta chains came from one sample sequenced in a study of cytomegalovirus exposure and HLA in healthy donors. 13 Jbeta primers and 60 Vbeta primers were used for the PCR. The protocol was immunoSEQ multiplex PCR, while the TCRdb copy is restricted to in-frame clones and leaves out a portion. Of some 200,000 clones in the sample, approximately 65% were seen once. The sequencing input was PBMCs. These receptors were collected from a man aged 40-49 years in good health and CMV-seronegative.

This clone was detected a few times. This chain links TRBV9 with TRBJ2-2; D gene ambiguous. There are 12 residues in the CDR3. The germline gives CDR1 SGDLS, CDR2 YYNGEE. Trimming pared 1 base from V and 5 bases from J, leaving 3 bases between. The DNA for the CDR3 is TGTGCCAGCAGCGTACGGACCGGGGAGCTGTTTTTT. Translation gives CASSVRTGELFF.

This sequence joins TRBV13 and TRBJ1-2, with TRBD1 as a possible D gene (6 bases). CDR1 is PRHDT and CDR2 is FYEKMQ in the germline V gene (reference sequence). V was trimmed by 5 bases and J by 13 bases, leaving 20 bases between them. The CDR3 is 13 amino acids. The CDR3 loop reads CASSPKGDTVFTF. CDR3 DNA sequence: TGTGCCAGCAGCCCAAAGGGGGACACGGTCTTCACCTTC. The complete variable domain, with remaining parts taken from reference TRBV13 and TRBJ1-2, reads AAGVIQSPRHLIKEKRETATLKCYPIPRHDTVYWYQQGPGQDPQFLISFYEKMQSDKGSIPDRFSAQQFSDYHSELNMSSLELGDSALYFCASSPKGDTVFTFGSGTRLTVV.

The rearrangement uses TRBV7-2 and TRBJ2-3; 10 positions agree with TRBD2. Germline CDR1 and CDR2: SGHTA and FQGNSA. The trim removed 5 bases at V and 1 base at J, leaving 3 bases unmatched. The CDR3 length is 15 residues. CDR3: CASSASGRGTDTQYF. The CDR3 DNA is TGTGCCAGCAGCGCTAGCGGGAGAGGCACAGATACGCAGTATTTT.

CDR3 sequence reads: CASSLQGPGDNEQFF. The CDR3 coding sequence is TGTGCCAGCAGCCTACAGGGGCCCGGCGACAATGAGCAGTTCTTC. The chain joins TRBV6-5 to TRBJ2-1; TRBD1 matches 7 bases. CDR1 MNHEY and CDR2 SVGAGI come from the germline V gene. Germline trimming cut 6 bases from V and 5 bases from J; bases unmatched to any gene: 10. The CDR3 consists of 15 residues.

The chain employs TRBV18 and TRBJ2-7; TRBD2 matches 8 bases. The CDR3 loop spans 13 amino acids. The V gene end was trimmed by 3 bases and the J gene end by 4 bases; junction bases not matched to a gene: 2. The germline gives CDR1 KGHSH, CDR2 LQKENI. The CDR3 DNA sequence: TGTGCCAGCTCACCGGGACTAGAGTACGAGCAGTACTTC. Translated, it gives CASSPGLEYEQYF.

V gene TRBV5-5 combines with J gene TRBJ1-4; no clear D gene. The CDR3 contains 13 residues. Germline lookup yields CDR1 SGHKS and CDR2 YYEKEE (reference sequence). V dropped 0 bases and J dropped 3 bases, with 3 bases sitting between them. The CDR3 is CASSLAANEKLFF. CDR3 in DNA: TGTGCCAGCAGCTTGGCTGCTAATGAAAAACTGTTTTTT.

The chain uses TRBV5-1 and TRBJ1-6, with 7 bases identical to TRBD1. The germline V gene encodes CDR1 SGHRS and CDR2 YFSETQ. V lost 3 bases to trimming and J lost 7 bases; unmatched junction nucleotides: 4. The CDR3 sequence is 14 residues long. The CDR3 DNA is TGCGCCAGCAGCTCAGACAGGGAAAATTCACCCCTCCACTTT. Translation gives CASSSDRENSPLHF.

This clone was counted between two and nine times. This chain links TRBV11-2 with TRBJ2-3; 11 positions match TRBD2. Germline lookup yields CDR1 SGHAT and CDR2 FQNNGV. J was trimmed by 2 bases and V by 5 bases; bases with no gene match: 3. The CDR3 extends over 15 amino acids. Here the CDR3 DNA reads TGTGCCAGCAGCCTACTAGCGGGAGTCACAGATACGCAGTATTTT. It specifies CASSLLAGVTDTQYF.

The gene calls are TRBV7-8 and TRBJ2-1, with a possible D match to TRBD1 (6 bases). Deletions cut 5 bases from V and 3 bases from J, with 14 bases between. Germline V gives CDR1 SGHVS, CDR2 FQNEAQ. The CDR3 is made up of 15 amino acids. The CDR3 region has the DNA TGTGCCAGCAGCCCCACAGGGAGCCTCTACAATGAGCAGTTCTTC. It translates to CASSPTGSLYNEQFF.

The J gene is TRBJ1-2, the V gene TRBV6-1; 8 bases map to TRBD1. CDR1 and CDR2 (germline): MNHNS, SASEGT. The V and J ends lost 6 bases and 8 bases, in that order; junction bases with no gene match: 8. This CDR3 contains 13 residues. The DNA of the CDR3 is TGTGCCAGCAGGACAACAGGGGGGGAGGGCTACACCTTC. Translation: CASRTTGGEGYTF.

The CDR3 DNA reads as TGTGCCAGCAGCCCCCTAGCGGGAGCCTACAATGAGCAGTTCTTC. This sequence encodes CASSPLAGAYNEQFF. The chain is built from TRBV7-3 and TRBJ2-1; 10 bases are shared with TRBD2. Germline V gene sequence: CDR1 SGHTA, CDR2 FQGTGA. The CDR3 loop spans 15 amino acids. Trimming took 5 bases from V and 2 from J; bases not matched to a gene: 3.

Comments on this clone: A junction end diverges from the germline sequence, so it may reflect a read error. The chain uses TRBV13 and TRBJ2-5; TRBD2 might be the D (7 bases). Germline V gene lookup returns CDR1 PRHDT and CDR2 FYEKMQ (reference sequence). The CDR3 loop spans 12 amino acids. The CDR3 is CASSLGRGQTDF. The CDR3 nucleotides are TGTGCCAGCAGCTTAGGGCGGGGGCAGACGGACTTC.

The chain combines TRBV10-3 with TRBJ1-4; 12 bases are shared with TRBD1. The CDR3 consists of 17 residues. V was pared by 4 bases and J by 5 bases, with 8 bases of the junction left unmatched. CDR1 is ENHRY and CDR2 is SYGVKD in the germline V gene. The CDR3 loop is CAISAGTGGAGNEKLFF. Here the CDR3 DNA reads TGTGCCATCAGTGCCGGGACAGGGGGCGCGGGGAATGAAAAACTGTTTTTT.

The chain carries TRBV6-1 and TRBJ1-4; D is unclear. Trimming took 2 bases from V and 4 from J, leaving 8 bases between them. The CDR3 has 14 amino acids. Germline loops: CDR1 MNHNS, CDR2 SASEGT. Written as DNA, the CDR3 is TGTGCCAGCAGTGAAAGCTGGAGTAATGAAAAACTGTTTTTT. This encodes CASSESWSNEKLFF.

The chain uses TRBV6-8 and TRBJ2-7; the match to TRBD2 covers 8 bases. Trimming at V came to 7 bases and at J to 2 bases, leaving 10 bases not matched to a gene. Germline V gene lookup returns CDR1 MNHGY and CDR2 SAAAGT. The CDR3 runs to 15 residues. The DNA of the CDR3 is TGTGCCAGCACGAAGACGCGGGAGGCCCCCTACGAGCAGTACTTC. Translating gives CASTKTREAPYEQYF.

This clone was detected only a few times. This chain connects TRBV6-6 to TRBJ2-2; possibly TRBD2 for D (5 bases). The CDR3 loop spans 14 amino acids. The germline gives CDR1 MNHNY, CDR2 SVGAGI (reference sequence). V lost 4 bases and J lost 6, with 12 bases in between. The CDR3 DNA sequence: TGTGCCAGCAGTTTGGCAGGAGGCCCCGGGGAGCTGTTTTTT. This translates into CASSLAGGPGELFF.

The chain couples TRBV28 to TRBJ2-1; the D is unclear. The CDR3 totals 15 residues. V was trimmed by 3 bases and J by 0 bases, leaving 9 bases between them. CDR1 is MDHEN, CDR2 SYDVKM, per germline. CDR3 sequence reads: CASSFGSHSYNEQFF. CDR3 bases: TGTGCCAGCAGTTTTGGCTCCCACTCCTACAATGAGCAGTTCTTC.